This T cell receptor (beta chain) was sequenced in a study of type 1 regulatory T cells. For the study at large: T-allo10 is a Tr1-enriched, alloantigen-specific CD4 T cell product made in vitro.

V was pared by 4 bases and J by 0 bases, with 8 bases between. Germline lookup yields CDR1 SGHRS and CDR2 YFSETQ. The CDR3 contains 13 residues. One entry per CDR3 protein results from TCRdb running MiXCR on the reads. Of 90,000 to 100,000 distinct CDR3 sequences in the sample, 31% were seen once. The chain carries TRBV5-1 and TRBJ2-7, with D possibly being TRBD2 (5 bases). The source of this sequence is a human donor in good health. The material sequenced was CD4+ T cells, either the whole sample or a sorted fraction (not recorded which). CDR3 sequence reads: CASSKSGSYEQYF. Here the CDR3 DNA reads TGCGCCAGCAGCAAAAGCGGCTCCTACGAGCAGTACTTC.